What follows are 15 T cell receptor beta chains derived from one specimen sequenced in a study of shared clonotypes between healthy human individuals. Measured with immunoSEQ multiplex PCR; TCRdb has only the in-frame clones, and not every one. The data show 2,500,000 or so clones, over 85% seen once. Source material: naive CD4+ T cells from PBMCs. Stated subset: CD45RA+ positively selected. Source of these receptors: a man younger than 35 in good health. Some clones in this sample may be carry-over from other donors' samples.

The gene calls are TRBV7-2 and TRBJ1-5, with 10 bases that match TRBD1. V lost 5 bases and J lost 3; bases outside the gene matches: 7. The germline V gene has CDR1 SGHTA and CDR2 FQGNSA. This CDR3 has 16 amino acids. In DNA, the CDR3 is TGTGCCAGCAGCCCGAGGACAGGGGGGGCCAATCAGCCCCAGCATTTT. Translating it yields CASSPRTGGANQPQHF. The full variable domain, rest sourced from reference TRBV7-2 and TRBJ1-5, is GAGVSQSPSNKVTEKGKDVELRCDPISGHTALYWYRQSLGQGLEFLIYFQGNSAPDKSGLPSDRFSAERTGGSVSTLTIQRTQQEDSAVYLCASSPRTGGANQPQHFGDGTRLSIL.

The chain couples TRBV5-1 to TRBJ2-6, with D unclear. CDR1 is SGHRS, CDR2 YFSETQ, per germline. V gave up 4 bases and J gave up 0 bases, with 8 bases separating them. CDR3 size: 15 residues. The CDR3 sequence: CASSRMSSGANVLTF. The DNA for the CDR3 is TGCGCCAGCAGCAGGATGAGCTCTGGGGCCAACGTCCTGACTTTC.

V and J are TRBV28 and TRBJ1-2; 7 nucleotides align to TRBD1. Germline V gene data show CDR1 as MDHEN and CDR2 as SYDVKM. V shed 7 bases, J shed 9 bases, and the junction held 17 bases outside the gene matches. The CDR3 extends over 15 amino acids. CDR3 protein: CASTPGEGQSFRYTF. DNA of the CDR3: TGTGCCAGCACCCCGGGGGAGGGACAGAGCTTTCGCTACACCTTC.

This clone appeared once. The genes are TRBV28 and TRBJ1-5, with no clear D. CDR1 MDHEN and CDR2 SYDVKM come from the germline V gene. Trimming pared 4 bases from V and 4 bases from J, leaving 8 bases between. The length of the CDR3 is 13 residues. CDR3 in DNA: TGTGCCAGCAGTTCTTGGTCAAATCAGCCCCAGCATTTT. This sequence encodes CASSSWSNQPQHF.

This rearrangement joins TRBV6-5 to TRBJ1-4; 9 bases agree with TRBD1. J lost 4 bases, V lost 3 bases, and 3 bases had no gene match. The CDR3 has 15 residues. Germline assignment: CDR1 MNHEY and CDR2 SVGAGI. The CDR3: CASSYSGQGNEKLFF. The DNA of the CDR3 is TGTGCCAGCAGTTATTCGGGACAGGGTAATGAAAAACTGTTTTTT.

This rearrangement joins TRBV19 to TRBJ2-1; TRBD2 aligns across 10 bases. Germline loops: CDR1 LNHDA, CDR2 SQIVND (reference sequence). V was pared by 6 bases and J by 8 bases, with 10 bases of the junction left unmatched. The CDR3 runs 15 residues. The CDR3 is CASSPQLAGFDEQFF. In DNA form, the CDR3 reads TGTGCCAGTAGCCCTCAACTAGCGGGATTCGATGAGCAGTTCTTC.

This clone was found once. The chain has TRBV19 and TRBJ1-5; 10 bases are a match to TRBD1. J gave up 3 bases and V 7 bases, and 6 bases lay outside the gene matches. This CDR3 is 15 amino acids long. Germline V gene lookup returns CDR1 LNHDA and CDR2 SQIVND (reference sequence). CDR3 in amino acids: CASTKDRGYNQPQHF. The CDR3 region has the DNA TGTGCCAGTACCAAGGACAGGGGGTACAATCAGCCCCAGCATTTT.

On this clone itself: The sample contains more than one DNA sequence encoding this CDR3. This chain joins TRBV5-1 and TRBJ2-3; D remains unclear. Germline V CDR1 and CDR2: SGHRS, YFSETQ. The CDR3 spans 12 residues. V was shortened by 1 base and J by 6 bases, with 6 bases between the two germline ends. The CDR3 protein is CASSLTTDTQYF. The CDR3 DNA reads as TGCGCCAGCAGCTTGACTACCGATACGCAGTATTTT. Based on the CDR3 plus reference TRBV5-1 and TRBJ2-3, the full variable domain is KAGVTQTPRYLIKTRGQQVTLSCSPISGHRSVSWYQQTPGQGLQFLFEYFSETQRNKGNFPGRFSGRQFSNSRSEMNVSTLELGDSALYLCASSLTTDTQYFGPGTRLTVL.

The CDR3, as DNA: TGCGCCAGCAGCTTTAGTTCTAGGGGCGCAACTAATGAAAAACTGTTTTTT. This encodes CASSFSSRGATNEKLFF. The rearrangement uses TRBV5-1 and TRBJ1-4, with D possibly being TRBD1 (5 bases). Germline CDR1 is SGHRS and CDR2 is YFSETQ. There are 17 residues in the CDR3. V gave up 2 bases and J gave up 0 bases, with 14 bases separating them.

CDR3: CASSPRQGVHEQYF. CDR3 coding DNA: TGTGCCAGCTCACCACGACAGGGGGTCCACGAGCAGTACTTC. This rearrangement joins TRBV18 to TRBJ2-7, with 9 bases lining up with TRBD1. Germline CDR1 reads KGHSH; CDR2 reads LQKENI. The CDR3 is 14 amino acids. V was clipped by 1 base and J by 5 bases; unmatched bases: 3.

This sequence joins TRBV21-1 and TRBJ2-2; the D segment call TRBD2 is taken from the table without a DNA check. TRBV21-1 is described as a pseudogene. The CDR3 totals 15 residues. The CDR3 is CASSPGGTHTGELFF. The CDR3 nucleotides read TGTGCCAGCAGCCCGGGGGGGACCCACACCGGGGAGCTGTTTTTT.

The J gene is TRBJ2-3, the V gene TRBV19, with 7 bases aligning to TRBD1. Germline V gene data show CDR1 as LNHDA and CDR2 as SQIVND (reference sequence). CDR3 size: 16 residues. Trimming cost V 4 bases and J 0 bases; bases outside gene matches: 7. In DNA form, the CDR3 reads TGTGCCAGTAGTACCCCAGGGGGAGCTAGCACAGATACGCAGTATTTT. Its protein is CASSTPGGASTDTQYF.

Worth noting for this clone: The identical CDR3 is also encoded by other nucleotide sequences in the sample. The chain links TRBV10-1 to TRBJ1-1; D is uncertain. The germline V gene encodes CDR1 WNHNN and CDR2 SYGVQD (reference sequence). This CDR3 has 14 amino acids. V dropped 0 bases and J dropped 4 bases, with 9 bases sitting between them. Here the CDR3 reads CASSESGRTTEAFF. The CDR3 DNA reads TGCGCCAGCAGTGAGTCGGGGAGAACCACTGAAGCTTTCTTT.

The chain uses TRBV6-1 and TRBJ1-5; no clear D. The CDR3 loop spans 14 amino acids. Trimming stripped 2 bases from V and 7 bases from J, with 12 bases between. Per germline, CDR1 MNHNS and CDR2 SASEGT. CDR3 nucleotides: TGTGCCAGCAGTGAAACGCGGGAAGGGCAGCCCCAGCATTTT. Translation gives CASSETREGQPQHF.

For this clone: An end of the junction does not agree with germline; a read error may underlie this. This chain links TRBV28 with TRBJ2-6; 7 bases are shared with TRBD1. The CDR3 sequence is 13 residues long. In germline, CDR1 is MDHEN, CDR2 SYDVKM. CDR3 residues: CASRITGDNVLTF. In nucleotides, the CDR3 is TGTGCCAGCAGAATTACAGGGGACAACGTCCTGACTTTC.